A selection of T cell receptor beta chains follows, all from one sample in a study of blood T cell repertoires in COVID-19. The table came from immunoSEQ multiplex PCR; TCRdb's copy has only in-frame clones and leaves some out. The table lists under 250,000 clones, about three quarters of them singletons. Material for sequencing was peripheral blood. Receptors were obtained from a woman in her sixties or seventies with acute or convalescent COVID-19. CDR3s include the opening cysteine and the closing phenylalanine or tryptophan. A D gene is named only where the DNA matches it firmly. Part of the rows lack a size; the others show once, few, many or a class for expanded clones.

CASSPDSLGGNTIYF,TGTGCCAGCAGCCCGGACAGTTTGGGGGGAAACACCATATATTTT,NA,TRBJ1-3,TRBV2,NA
CASSFRGAANTGELFF,TGTGCCAGCAGCTTTCGCGGGGCGGCGAACACCGGGGAGCTGTTTTTT,NA,TRBJ2-2,TRBV11-2,NA
CASSQGLAPTYEQYF,TGTGCCAGCAGCCAGGGACTAGCGCCTACCTACGAGCAGTACTTC,TRBD2,TRBJ2-7,TRBV7-6,NA
CASTKLYGGMEYGYTF,TGTGCCAGCACCAAACTTTACGGGGGGATGGAGTATGGCTACACCTTC,NA,TRBJ1-2,TRBV27,NA
CASSSWGTGVVNEQFF,TGTGCCAGCAGTTCATGGGGGACAGGGGTTGTCAATGAGCAGTTCTTC,TRBD1,TRBJ2-1,TRBV28,NA
CASNGQAPNTEAFF,TGTGCCAGCAACGGACAGGCTCCTAACACTGAAGCTTTCTTT,TRBD1,TRBJ1-1,TRBV6-7,NA
CASSQLTGANSPLHF,TGTGCCAGCAGCCAACTTACAGGGGCAAACTCACCCCTCCACTTT,TRBD1,TRBJ1-6,TRBV7-8,once
CASSAGGRASNQPQHF,TGTGCCAGCAGCGCCGGCGGCAGGGCTAGCAATCAGCCCCAGCATTTT,NA,TRBJ1-5,TRBV7-2,few
CSVELDREPTDTQYF,TGCAGCGTTGAATTGGACAGAGAACCCACAGATACGCAGTATTTT,NA,TRBJ2-3,TRBV29-1,NA
CASSQGSAGLGTEAFF,TGTGCCAGCAGCCAAGGGTCGGCCGGGTTGGGCACTGAAGCTTTCTTT,NA,TRBJ1-1,TRBV4-2,NA
CASSSILGTSAEQFF,TGTGCCAGCAGCTCCATCCTAGGGACTAGCGCCGAGCAGTTCTTC,TRBD2,TRBJ2-1,TRBV7-3,NA
CASSKGLGTSGRRTYNEQFF,TGTGCCAGCAGCAAAGGGTTGGGGACTAGCGGGAGGAGGACCTACAATGAGCAGTTCTTC,NA,TRBJ2-1,TRBV21-1,NA
CANRLVGRASSGEQYF,TGTGCCAACCGCTTAGTAGGTAGGGCTTCCTCGGGGGAGCAGTACTTC,NA,TRBJ2-7,TRBV7-2,NA
CASSYSGQSETQYF,TGTGCCAGCAGTTACTCTGGACAGTCGGAGACCCAGTACTTC,NA,TRBJ2-5,TRBV6-5,NA